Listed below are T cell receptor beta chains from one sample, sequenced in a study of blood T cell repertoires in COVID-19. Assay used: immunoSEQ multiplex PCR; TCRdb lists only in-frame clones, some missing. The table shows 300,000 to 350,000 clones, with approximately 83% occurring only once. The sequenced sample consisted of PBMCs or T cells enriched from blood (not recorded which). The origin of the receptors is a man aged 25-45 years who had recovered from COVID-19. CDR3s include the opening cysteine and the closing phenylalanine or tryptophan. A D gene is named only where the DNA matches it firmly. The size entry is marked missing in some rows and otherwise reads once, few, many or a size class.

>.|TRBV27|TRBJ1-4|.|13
CASSFGGVGKLFF
TGTGCCAGCAGTTTCGGCGGGGTGGGAAAACTGTTTTTT
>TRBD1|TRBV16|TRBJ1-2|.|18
CASSQPGTGIAFTYGYTF
TGTGCCAGCAGCCAACCAGGGACAGGCATAGCTTTTACCTATGGCTACACCTTC
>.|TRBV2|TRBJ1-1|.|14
CASLHREPDSEAFF
TGTGCCAGCCTGCACCGGGAGCCAGATTCTGAAGCTTTCTTT
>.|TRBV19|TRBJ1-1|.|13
CASSIRLGDEAFF
TGTGCCAGTAGTATCCGGCTAGGAGATGAAGCTTTCTTT
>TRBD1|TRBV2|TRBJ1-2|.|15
CASSGLRGQGGGYTF
TGTGCCAGCAGTGGGCTAAGGGGACAGGGCGGTGGCTACACCTTC
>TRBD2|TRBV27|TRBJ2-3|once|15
CASSLVAGGRGTQYF
TGTGCCAGCAGTTTAGTAGCGGGGGGGCGGGGTACGCAGTATTTT
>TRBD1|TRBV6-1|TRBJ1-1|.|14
CASSEPGQGTEAFF
TGTGCCAGCAGTGAACCGGGACAGGGCACTGAAGCTTTCTTT
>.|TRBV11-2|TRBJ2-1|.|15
CASSLGAGYDNEQFF
TGTGCCAGCAGCTTAGGAGCGGGCTACGACAATGAGCAGTTCTTC
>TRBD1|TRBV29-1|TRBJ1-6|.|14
CSVMTGGDNSPLHF
TGCAGCGTTATGACAGGGGGAGACAATTCACCCCTCCACTTT
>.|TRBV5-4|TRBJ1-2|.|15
CASSLGRDISYGYTF
TGTGCCAGCAGCTTGGGCCGGGACATAAGTTATGGCTACACCTTC
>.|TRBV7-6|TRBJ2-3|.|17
CASSLTPRGPRTDTQYF
TGTGCCAGCAGCCTCACCCCGCGGGGGCCCCGCACAGATACGCAGTATTTT
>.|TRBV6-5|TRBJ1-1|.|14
CASTQGGARPEAFF
TGTGCCAGCACCCAAGGAGGTGCACGGCCCGAAGCTTTCTTT
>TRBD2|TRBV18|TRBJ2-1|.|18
CASSPLPKTSGSYNEQFF
TGTGCCAGCTCACCACTCCCTAAGACTAGCGGTTCCTACAATGAGCAGTTCTTC
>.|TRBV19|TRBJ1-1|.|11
CASSGETEAFF
TGTGCCAGTAGTGGGGAGACTGAAGCTTTCTTT
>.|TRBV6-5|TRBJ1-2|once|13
CASRAGVNYGYTF
TGTGCCAGCAGGGCCGGGGTTAACTATGGCTACACCTTC
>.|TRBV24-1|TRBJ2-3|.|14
CATARGAGTDTQYF
TGTGCCACCGCCCGGGGGGCGGGCACAGATACGCAGTATTTT
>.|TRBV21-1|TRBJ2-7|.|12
CASSSKNYEQYF
TGTGCCAGCAGTAGTAAAAACTACGAGCAGTACTTC
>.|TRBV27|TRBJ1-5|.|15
CASSLYGQFNQPQHF
TGTGCCAGCAGCCTATATGGACAGTTCAATCAGCCCCAGCATTTT
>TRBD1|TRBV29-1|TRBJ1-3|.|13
CSGATGAGNTIYF
TGCAGCGGTGCGACAGGGGCTGGAAACACCATATATTTT
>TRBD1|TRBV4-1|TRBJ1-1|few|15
CASSHAETGGLEAFF
TGCGCCAGCAGCCACGCCGAGACAGGGGGACTTGAAGCTTTCTTT
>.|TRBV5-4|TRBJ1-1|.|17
CASSRITYTTGGTEAFF
TGTGCCAGCAGCCGAATTACTTATACGACAGGAGGCACTGAAGCTTTCTTT
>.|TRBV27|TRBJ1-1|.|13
CASSSNTNTEAFF
TGTGCCAGCAGTTCCAACACGAACACTGAAGCTTTCTTT
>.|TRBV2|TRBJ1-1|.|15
CASSPTVTMNTEAFF
TGTGCCAGCAGCCCAACGGTTACCATGAACACTGAAGCTTTCTTT
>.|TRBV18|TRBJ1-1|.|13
CASSPQSNTEAFF
TGTGCCAGCTCACCTCAGTCGAACACTGAAGCTTTCTTT